The entry below gives a single T cell receptor beta chain sequence along with its context. Its antigen target is currently unknown. This sample is drawn from a study of monozygotic twins with inflammatory bowel disease (dated by TCRdb to about 2019). Study-wide context: The complete study included 30 or so monozygotic twin pairs: 19 IBD-discordant Danish pairs and nine German pairs, of which four were IBD-concordant and five were IBD-discordant. The search for disease-associated traits relied mainly on comparing, within discordant pairs, IBD patients with their genetically identical healthy co-twins. Each individual had, on average, about 151 000 unique TCRalpha sequences and 181 000 unique TCRbeta sequences available for analysis.

From each donor, a roughly 2.6 ml peripheral blood sample was collected into PAXgene tubes and stored at -80 degrees C. Total RNA was isolated from whole blood with the PAXgene blood miRNA kit on an automated QIAcube, without T cell sorting. Deep TCRalpha and TCRbeta repertoire profiling with unique molecular barcoding was performed on peripheral blood of monozygotic twin pairs concordant or discordant for inflammatory bowel disease. Smoking habits were recorded for all twin pairs, with individuals classified as current, former or never smokers. Overall study outcomes, separate from this receptor: The results gave no support for a single strong signal or clonotype linked to IBD. IBD patients had lower TCRbeta repertoire diversity, measured by the inverse Simpson index, than their healthy co-twins. Background noise and inter-individual variability may have been introduced into the repertoires by the differing immunosuppressive treatments among patients. Distinction between different T cell subtypes could not be achieved in the analysis. Concordant and discordant twins showed no difference in repertoire similarity, possibly because of limited statistical power. Compared with healthy twins, IBD patients had fewer clonotypes in common with other individuals, a difference most pronounced in patients showing signs of disease activity.

From the germline V gene (reference sequence), CDR1 is DFQATT and CDR2 is SNEGSKA. Counted from cysteine to phenylalanine, this CDR3 has 11 amino acids. The nucleotide record is missing. To prepare the library, 5' RACE was applied. Preparation of each TCR library used approximately 3,200 ng of total RNA. cDNA was synthesized with SMARTScribe reverse transcriptase in eight separate reactions per sample. Unique molecular identifiers containing a 6-nucleotide sample barcode were introduced through template switching during cDNA synthesis. TCRalpha and TCRbeta cDNA was amplified by two nested PCRs of around 15 and 9 cycles, with bead purification after each PCR. Before amplification, cDNA was treated with uracil DNA-glycosylase and purified using the QIAquick PCR purification kit. The second PCR added Illumina TruSeq-compatible adapters along with sample-specific barcodes. TapeStation and Qubit were used to check library quality and concentration, and roughly 5 ng of each library went into the pool. The pooled libraries were sequenced with 2 x 100 bp reads and custom sequencing primers on an Illumina HiSeq2500 single-index Rapid Run. In the authors' own workflow: UMI-based consensus assembly with MiGEC version 1.2.6 was used to correct PCR and sequencing errors. V(D)J alignment, clonotype assembly and CDR3 extraction were performed with MiXCR version 2.1.1. To normalise gene usage, clonotype sharing and MAIT/NKT TCR abundance, the analysis used the top 1000, 10 000 and 20 000 clonotypes per sample. Diversity was computed as the inverse Simpson index with the vegan R package after downsampling to 27 000 UMIs. Paired Mann-Whitney U tests were applied to discordant twin pairs, and Benjamini-Hochberg correction was used for multiple testing. TCRdb reanalyzed the reads, keeping one entry per CDR3 protein sequence and omitting DNA. TCRdb assigned the V and J calls; the authors' analysis was not used. The record for this sample contains nearly 450,000 distinct CDR3 sequences. 2.4% of the sample lies in the top ten.

This TCR came from a human donor with ulcerative colitis or Crohn's disease, or a healthy co-twin of an affected twin (not recorded which). The material sequenced was blood. This sequence uses TRBV20-1 and TRBJ2-3; TCRdb outputs TRBD1, but without DNA this stays unchecked. The CDR3 corresponds to CSVPQQGQGYF.